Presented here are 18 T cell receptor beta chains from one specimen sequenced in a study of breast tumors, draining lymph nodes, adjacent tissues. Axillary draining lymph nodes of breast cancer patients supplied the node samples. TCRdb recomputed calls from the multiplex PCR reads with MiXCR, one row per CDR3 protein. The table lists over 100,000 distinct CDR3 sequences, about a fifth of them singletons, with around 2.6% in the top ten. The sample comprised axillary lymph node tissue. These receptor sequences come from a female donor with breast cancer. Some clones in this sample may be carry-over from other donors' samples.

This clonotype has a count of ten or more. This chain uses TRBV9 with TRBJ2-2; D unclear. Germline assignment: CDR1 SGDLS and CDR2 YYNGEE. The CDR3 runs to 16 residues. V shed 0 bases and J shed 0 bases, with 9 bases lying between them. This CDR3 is CASSVGYSPNTGELFF. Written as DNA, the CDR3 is TGTGCCAGCAGCGTAGGGTATAGCCCGAACACCGGGGAGCTGTTTTTT.

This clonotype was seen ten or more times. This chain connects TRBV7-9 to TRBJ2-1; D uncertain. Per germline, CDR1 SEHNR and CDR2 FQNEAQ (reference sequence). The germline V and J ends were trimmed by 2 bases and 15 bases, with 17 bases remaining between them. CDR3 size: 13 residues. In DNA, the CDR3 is TGTGCCAGCAGCTTAACGGACCGAGCAATATGGTTCTTC. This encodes CASSLTDRAIWFF. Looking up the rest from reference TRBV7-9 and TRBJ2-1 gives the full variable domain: DTGVSQNPRHKITKRGQNVTFRCDPISEHNRLYWYRQTLGQGPEFLTYFQNEAQLEKSRLLSDRFSAERPKGSFSTLEIQRTEQGDSAMYLCASSLTDRAIWFFGPGTRLTVL.

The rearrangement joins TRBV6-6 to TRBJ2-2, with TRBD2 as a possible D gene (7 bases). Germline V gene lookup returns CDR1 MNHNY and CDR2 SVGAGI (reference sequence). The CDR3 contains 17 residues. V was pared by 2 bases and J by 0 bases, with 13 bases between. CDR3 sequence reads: CASSYGRGGPNTGELFF. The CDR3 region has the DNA TGTGCCAGCAGTTACGGGAGGGGGGGTCCGAACACCGGGGAGCTGTTTTTT.

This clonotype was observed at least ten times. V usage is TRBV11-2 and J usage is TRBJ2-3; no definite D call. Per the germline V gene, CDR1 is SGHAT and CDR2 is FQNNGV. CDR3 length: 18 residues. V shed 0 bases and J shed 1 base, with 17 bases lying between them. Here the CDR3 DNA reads TGTGCCAGCAGCTTAGATATTGTCAACGAGCACGGCACAGATACGCAGTATTTT. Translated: CASSLDIVNEHGTDTQYF.

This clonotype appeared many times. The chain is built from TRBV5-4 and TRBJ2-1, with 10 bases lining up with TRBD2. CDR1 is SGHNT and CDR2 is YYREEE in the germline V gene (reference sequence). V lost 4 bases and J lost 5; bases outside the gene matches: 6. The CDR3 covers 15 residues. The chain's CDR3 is CASSPGLAEDNEQFF. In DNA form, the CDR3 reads TGTGCCAGCAGCCCTGGACTAGCGGAAGACAATGAGCAGTTCTTC. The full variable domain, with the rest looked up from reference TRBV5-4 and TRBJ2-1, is ETGVTQSPTHLIKTRGQQVTLRCSSQSGHNTVSWYQQALGQGPQFIFQYYREEENGRGNFPPRFSGLQFPNYSSELNVNALELDDSALYLCASSPGLAEDNEQFFGPGTRLTVL.

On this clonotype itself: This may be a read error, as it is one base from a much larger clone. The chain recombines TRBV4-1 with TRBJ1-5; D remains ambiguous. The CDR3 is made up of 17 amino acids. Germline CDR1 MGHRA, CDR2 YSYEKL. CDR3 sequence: CASSQDYEAYSNRPQHF. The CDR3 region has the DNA TGCGCCAGCAGCCAAGATTACGAAGCCTATAGCAATCGGCCCCAGCATTTT.

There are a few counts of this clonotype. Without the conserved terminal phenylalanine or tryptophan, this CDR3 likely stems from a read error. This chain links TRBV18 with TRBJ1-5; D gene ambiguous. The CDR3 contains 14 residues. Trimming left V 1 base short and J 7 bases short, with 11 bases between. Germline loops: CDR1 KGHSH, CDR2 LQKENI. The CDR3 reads CASSPREVPQPQHS. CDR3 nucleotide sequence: TGTGCCAGCTCACCACGTGAGGTTCCACAGCCCCAGCATTCT.

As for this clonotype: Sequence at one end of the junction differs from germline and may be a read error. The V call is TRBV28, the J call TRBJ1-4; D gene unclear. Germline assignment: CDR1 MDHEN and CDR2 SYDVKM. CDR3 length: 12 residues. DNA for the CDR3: TGTGCCAACAGTTCAGTGGGGGAAAAACTGTTTTTT. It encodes CANSSVGEKLFF.

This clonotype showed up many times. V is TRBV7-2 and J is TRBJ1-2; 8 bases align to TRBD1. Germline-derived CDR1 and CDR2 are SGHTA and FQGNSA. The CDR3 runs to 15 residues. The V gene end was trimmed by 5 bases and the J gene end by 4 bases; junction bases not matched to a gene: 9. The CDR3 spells CASSENRGRSYGYTF. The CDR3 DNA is TGTGCCAGCAGCGAGAACAGGGGGAGAAGCTATGGCTACACCTTC.

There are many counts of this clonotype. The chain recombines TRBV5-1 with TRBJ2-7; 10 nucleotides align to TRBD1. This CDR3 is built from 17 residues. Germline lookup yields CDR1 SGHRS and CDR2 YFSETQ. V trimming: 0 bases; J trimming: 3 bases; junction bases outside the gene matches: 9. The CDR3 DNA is TGCGCCAGCAGCTTGGCCGGGACAGGGGTGGCTGTCTACGAGCAGTACTTC. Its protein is CASSLAGTGVAVYEQYF.

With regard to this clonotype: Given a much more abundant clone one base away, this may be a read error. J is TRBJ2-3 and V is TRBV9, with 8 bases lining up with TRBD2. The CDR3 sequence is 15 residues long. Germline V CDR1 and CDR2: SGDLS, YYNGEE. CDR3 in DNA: TGTGCCAGCAGCGTAGTTAGCGGGAAAGCAGATACGCGGTATTTT. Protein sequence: CASSVVSGKADTRYF.

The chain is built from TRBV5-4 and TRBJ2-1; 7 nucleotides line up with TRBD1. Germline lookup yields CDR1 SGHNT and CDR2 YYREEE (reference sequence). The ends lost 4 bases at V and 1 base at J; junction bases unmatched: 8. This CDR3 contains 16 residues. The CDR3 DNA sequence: TGTGCCAGCAGCCCCCCGCCGACAGGGTCCTACAATGAGCAGTTCTTC. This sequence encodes CASSPPPTGSYNEQFF.

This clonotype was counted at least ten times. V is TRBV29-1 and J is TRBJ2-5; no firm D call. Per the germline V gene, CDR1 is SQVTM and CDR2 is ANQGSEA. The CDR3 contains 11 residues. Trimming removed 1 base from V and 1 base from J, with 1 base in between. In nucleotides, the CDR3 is TGCAGCGTTGAAGTCCAAGAGACCCAGTACTTC. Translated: CSVEVQETQYF. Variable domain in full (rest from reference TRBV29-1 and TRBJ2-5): SAVISQKPSRDICQRGTSLTIQCQVDSQVTMMFWYRQQPGQSLTLIATANQGSEATYESGFVIDKFPISRPNLTFSTLTVSNMSPEDSSIYLCSVEVQETQYFGPGTRLLVL.

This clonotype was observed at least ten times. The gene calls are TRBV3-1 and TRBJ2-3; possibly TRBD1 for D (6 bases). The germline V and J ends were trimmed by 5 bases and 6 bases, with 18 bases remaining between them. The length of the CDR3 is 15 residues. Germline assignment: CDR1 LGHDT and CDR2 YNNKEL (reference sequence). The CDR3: CASSVRLGAVDTQYF. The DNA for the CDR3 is TGTGCCAGCAGCGTCCGGTTGGGGGCGGTTGATACGCAGTATTTT.

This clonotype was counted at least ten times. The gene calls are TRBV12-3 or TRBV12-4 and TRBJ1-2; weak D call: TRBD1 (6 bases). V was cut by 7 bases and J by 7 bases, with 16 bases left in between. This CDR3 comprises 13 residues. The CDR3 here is CASTLTGSGGYTF. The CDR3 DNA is TGTGCCAGCACCCTTACAGGGAGCGGTGGCTACACCTTC.

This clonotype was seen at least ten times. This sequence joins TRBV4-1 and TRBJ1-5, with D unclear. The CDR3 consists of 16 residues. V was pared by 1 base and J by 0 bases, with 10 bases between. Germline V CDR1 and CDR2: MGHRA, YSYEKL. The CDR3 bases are TGCGCCAGCAGCCAAGTTTCCACGTATAGCAATCAGCCCCAGCATTTT. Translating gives CASSQVSTYSNQPQHF.

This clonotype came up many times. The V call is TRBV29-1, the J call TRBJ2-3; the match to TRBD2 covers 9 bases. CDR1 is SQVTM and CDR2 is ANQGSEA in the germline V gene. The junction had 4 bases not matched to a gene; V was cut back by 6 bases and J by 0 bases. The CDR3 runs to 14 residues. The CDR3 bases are TGCAGCGTCCAGACTAGCGGAAGCACAGATACGCAGTATTTT. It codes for CSVQTSGSTDTQYF.

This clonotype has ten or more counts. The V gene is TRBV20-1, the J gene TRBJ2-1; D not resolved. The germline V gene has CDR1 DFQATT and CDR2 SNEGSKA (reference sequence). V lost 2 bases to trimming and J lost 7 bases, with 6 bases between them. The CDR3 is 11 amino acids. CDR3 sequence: CSARHSNEQFF. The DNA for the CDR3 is TGCAGTGCTAGACACTCTAATGAGCAGTTCTTC.